Listed below are T cell receptor beta chains from one sample, sequenced in a study of blood T cell repertoires in COVID-19. Data came from immunoSEQ multiplex PCR; TCRdb stores just in-frame clones and leaves some out. Here the sample spans 180,000 or so clones, 60% to 80% being singletons. Sequencing input: PBMCs or T cells enriched from blood (not recorded which). The source is a man in his sixties who had been exposed to COVID-19. Both conserved end residues are part of each CDR3. D genes are given only for firm matches. Rows may omit the clone size; those that give it use once, few, many or a size class.

abundance,j_gene,v_gene,d_gene,CDR3aa,CDR3nt
-,TRBJ2-1,TRBV11-2,-,CASSPSPSNEQFF,TGTGCCAGCAGCCCGTCCCCTAGCAATGAGCAGTTCTTC
-,TRBJ2-4,TRBV30,TRBD1,CAWTGQGLVWYF,TGTGCCTGGACTGGACAGGGTTTAGTATGGTACTTC
-,TRBJ2-7,TRBV11-3,TRBD2,CASSGTGLAGSEQYF,TGTGCCAGCAGCGGGACGGGACTAGCGGGATCCGAGCAGTACTTC
-,TRBJ1-3,TRBV19,-,CASRLTGDTSGNTIYF,TGTGCCAGTAGACTGACAGGCGATACCTCTGGAAACACCATATATTTT
-,TRBJ1-4,TRBV6-1,-,CASSESWAANEKLFF,TGTGCCAGCAGTGAATCTTGGGCTGCTAATGAAAAACTGTTTTTT
-,TRBJ1-5,TRBV4-1,-,CASSQDINQPQHF,TGCGCCAGCAGCCAAGATATCAATCAGCCCCAGCATTTT
-,TRBJ2-7,TRBV7-2,-,CASSSYTGHQYF,TGTGCCAGCAGCTCGTATACGGGACACCAGTACTTC
-,TRBJ1-4,TRBV6-5,-,CASSRGLTPNEKLFF,TGTGCCAGCAGCAGAGGCCTGACCCCCAATGAAAAACTGTTTTTT
-,TRBJ2-3,TRBV5-1,TRBD2,CASKAGLARTDTQYF,TGCGCCAGCAAAGCGGGACTAGCGCGCACAGATACGCAGTATTTT
-,TRBJ1-5,TRBV25-1,-,CASSETGGSNQPQHF,TGTGCCAGCAGTGAAACCGGGGGTAGCAATCAGCCCCAGCATTTT
-,TRBJ1-2,TRBV4-2,TRBD1,CASSQVGTGNGYTF,TGTGCCAGCAGCCAAGTCGGGACAGGAAATGGCTACACCTTC
-,TRBJ2-2,TRBV5-4,-,CASSLPRLEDTGELFF,TGTGCCAGCAGCTTGCCCCGCCTGGAGGACACCGGGGAGCTGTTTTTT
-,TRBJ2-3,TRBV5-6,-,CASSPVSDTQYF,TGTGCCAGCAGCCCTGTTTCAGATACGCAGTATTTT
-,TRBJ2-1,TRBV11-3,TRBD2,CASSSRTSGAYNEQFF,TGTGCCAGCAGCTCCCGGACTAGCGGAGCCTACAATGAGCAGTTCTTC
-,TRBJ2-7,TRBV4-1,TRBD2,CASSQGSSGSASYEQYF,TGCGCCAGCAGCCAGGGTTCAAGCGGGAGTGCTTCCTACGAGCAGTACTTC
-,TRBJ1-1,TRBV25-1,-,CASMAGKGARFTEAFF,TGTGCCAGCATGGCAGGGAAAGGGGCCCGTTTCACTGAAGCTTTCTTT
-,TRBJ2-3,TRBV7-7,TRBD1,CASSLGTGATQYF,TGTGCCAGCAGCCTAGGGACAGGAGCTACGCAGTATTTT
once,TRBJ1-4,TRBV25-1,TRBD1,CASTEGGQGSEKLFF,TGTGCCAGCACCGAGGGGGGACAGGGAAGTGAAAAACTGTTTTTT
-,TRBJ1-4,TRBV6-5,TRBD1,CASRQGGREKLFF,TGTGCCAGTAGACAGGGGGGTCGTGAAAAACTGTTTTTT
-,TRBJ2-2,TRBV7-2,TRBD1,CASSLGQGGLTNTGELFF,TGTGCCAGCAGCTTAGGACAGGGGGGATTGACGAACACCGGGGAGCTGTTTTTT
-,TRBJ1-5,TRBV5-6,-,CASSLGSLGNQPQHF,TGTGCCAGCAGCTTGGGCAGTCTGGGCAATCAGCCCCAGCATTTT
-,TRBJ1-2,TRBV18,-,CASSEAERLGYTF,TGTGCCAGCTCAGAAGCAGAGAGACTTGGCTACACCTTC
-,TRBJ1-5,TRBV28,-,CASSPPTGYVSPQHF,TGTGCCAGCAGTCCCCCAACAGGGTATGTCAGCCCCCAGCATTTT
few,TRBJ1-3,TRBV11-2,TRBD1,CASRTTGGGNTIYF,TGTGCCAGCAGAACCACAGGGGGTGGAAACACCATATATTTT
-,TRBJ1-3,TRBV15,-,CATSRGRSSGNTIYF,TGTGCCACCAGCAGAGGGAGAAGTTCTGGAAACACCATATATTTT
-,TRBJ2-7,TRBV5-1,TRBD2,CASSTFGTSGRAVYEQYF,TGCGCCAGCAGCACCTTCGGGACTAGCGGGAGAGCCGTCTACGAGCAGTACTTC
once,TRBJ2-3,TRBV24-1,TRBD1,CATSDRRTGGITDTQYF,TGTGCCACCAGTGACCGAAGGACAGGGGGTATTACAGATACGCAGTATTTT
once,TRBJ2-7,TRBV27,-,CASSLFREQYF,TGTGCCAGCAGTTTATTTCGCGAGCAGTACTTC
-,TRBJ1-1,TRBV6-5,-,CASSYSSSGEAFF,TGTGCCAGCAGTTACTCGAGTTCAGGAGAAGCTTTCTTT
-,TRBJ2-6,TRBV7-3,-,CASSLRGQGSGANVLTF,TGTGCCAGCAGCTTAAGAGGTCAGGGATCTGGGGCCAACGTCCTGACTTTC
-,TRBJ2-5,TRBV9,TRBD1,CASSGPRGTGDETQYF,TGTGCCAGCAGCGGGCCTCGAGGGACAGGTGATGAGACCCAGTACTTC
few,TRBJ2-3,TRBV11-2,TRBD2,CASSARLAGGADTQYF,TGTGCCAGCAGCGCCCGCCTAGCGGGAGGGGCAGATACGCAGTATTTT
-,TRBJ2-7,TRBV19,TRBD2,CASSPLAGAGYEQYF,TGTGCCAGTAGTCCCCTAGCGGGAGCTGGGTACGAGCAGTACTTC
-,TRBJ2-5,TRBV19,TRBD1,CASSQGRGNQETQYF,TGTGCCAGTAGTCAGGGCAGGGGGAACCAAGAGACCCAGTACTTC
-,TRBJ2-5,TRBV3-1/TRBV3-2,-,CASSQGGGETQYF,TGTGCCAGCAGCCAAGGGGGAGGAGAGACCCAGTACTTC
-,TRBJ2-5,TRBV6-6,TRBD1,CASSNRQGQTQYF,TGTGCCAGCAGCAACCGACAGGGACAGACCCAGTACTTC
-,TRBJ2-1,TRBV6-5,TRBD2,CASTLAGGGEQFF,TGTGCCAGCACCCTAGCGGGAGGGGGTGAGCAGTTCTTC
-,TRBJ2-2,TRBV5-1,-,CASSSRGNTGELFF,TGCGCCAGCAGCTCCAGGGGTAACACCGGGGAGCTGTTTTTT
-,TRBJ1-2,TRBV7-9,-,CASSLGATSLSGYTF,TGTGCCAGCAGCTTAGGGGCGACAAGTCTCAGCGGCTACACCTTC
once,TRBJ1-5,TRBV7-8,-,CASSLDRHVSNQPQHF,TGTGCCAGCAGCTTAGATCGACACGTTAGCAATCAGCCCCAGCATTTT
-,TRBJ1-1,TRBV5-1,-,CASSLVAGMNTEAFF,TGCGCCAGCAGCTTGGTTGCAGGGATGAACACTGAAGCTTTCTTT
-,TRBJ2-7,TRBV20-1,TRBD2,CSASPAGGSYEQYF,TGCAGTGCTAGTCCAGCGGGAGGTTCCTACGAGCAGTACTTC
-,TRBJ2-1,TRBV24-1,TRBD2,CATSGPGLAGLSSYNEQFF,TGTGCCACCAGTGGACCGGGACTAGCGGGCCTAAGCTCCTACAATGAGCAGTTCTTC
-,TRBJ1-3,TRBV12-3/TRBV12-4,TRBD1,CASGTVVGNTIYF,TGTGCCAGCGGGACAGTCGTTGGAAACACCATATATTTT
-,TRBJ1-2,TRBV29-1,TRBD1,CSVPRQGRYGYTF,TGCAGCGTTCCCCGACAGGGGCGGTATGGCTACACCTTC
-,TRBJ2-5,TRBV20-1,TRBD1,CSASWDRDRVEETQYF,TGCAGTGCTAGTTGGGACCGGGACAGGGTTGAGGAGACCCAGTACTTC
once,TRBJ2-7,TRBV2,TRBD1,CASSVLRQGAYEQYF,TGTGCCAGCAGTGTCCTCCGGCAGGGGGCCTACGAGCAGTACTTC
-,TRBJ1-1,TRBV10-3,-,CAISENTGRGRAEAFF,TGTGCCATCAGTGAGAATACGGGGAGGGGAAGGGCTGAAGCTTTCTTT
-,TRBJ1-2,TRBV5-1,-,CASSLPGVSGYTF,TGCGCCAGCAGCCTCCCGGGGGTCTCTGGCTACACCTTC
-,TRBJ2-2,TRBV4-3,-,CASSQEARNTGELFF,TGCGCCAGCAGCCAAGAAGCGAGGAACACCGGGGAGCTGTTTTTT
-,TRBJ2-7,TRBV12-1,-,CASSWASGSIGSYEQYF,-
-,TRBJ2-3,TRBV5-4,TRBD2,CASSWRREGGTDTQYF,TGTGCCAGCAGCTGGAGGCGGGAGGGAGGCACAGATACGCAGTATTTT
-,TRBJ2-1,TRBV7-2,TRBD2,CASSLTSGNYNEQFF,TGTGCCAGCAGCTTGACTAGCGGCAACTACAATGAGCAGTTCTTC
few,TRBJ1-6,TRBV2,-,CASSGTVGSPLHF,TGTGCCAGCAGTGGGACAGTGGGATCACCCCTCCACTTT
-,TRBJ2-7,TRBV12-3/TRBV12-4,TRBD1,CASRETGEWEQYF,TGTGCCAGCAGGGAAACAGGGGAATGGGAGCAGTACTTC
once,TRBJ2-3,TRBV11-3,TRBD2,CASSMGLATITDTQYF,TGTGCCAGCAGCATGGGACTAGCGACAATCACAGATACGCAGTATTTT
-,TRBJ2-7,TRBV9,-,CASSVGVTAMSYEQYF,TGTGCCAGCAGCGTAGGAGTGACAGCAATGTCCTACGAGCAGTACTTC